Listed here are 9 T cell receptor beta chains from one sample, sequenced in a study of graft-versus-host responses after intestinal transplantation. Using immunoSEQ multiplex PCR, the repertoire was profiled, and TCRdb retains in-frame clones only, with some absent. The sample comprises 15,000 to 17,000 clones, about 30% of which are singletons, and more than 3% rests with the top ten. The starting material was alloreactive CD4+ T cells from a mixed lymphocyte reaction culture, obtained before intestinal transplant. Sample subset: CFSE-low proliferating T cells sorted from roughly 6-day pre-transplant mixed lymphocyte reaction (GvH or HvG direction). The receptors come from a human patient who received an intestinal transplant.

The gene calls are TRBV19 and TRBJ1-1; 8 bases align to TRBD1. Germline loops: CDR1 LNHDA, CDR2 SQIVND (reference sequence). The CDR3 is made up of 13 amino acids. The junction had 4 bases not matched to a gene; V was cut back by 6 bases and J by 4 bases. CDR3: CASRRQGTTEAFF. Written as DNA, the CDR3 is TGTGCCAGTAGGAGACAGGGGACCACTGAAGCTTTCTTT.

By frequency in the sample, this clone is medium-sized. V gene TRBV18 combines with J gene TRBJ2-7, with 7 bases fitting TRBD2. Trimming removed 1 base from V and 4 bases from J; junction bases left unmatched: 1. CDR1 KGHSH and CDR2 LQKENI come from the germline V gene. The CDR3 loop spans 13 amino acids. Here the CDR3 reads CASSPQGGYEQYF. The CDR3 bases are TGTGCCAGCTCACCACAGGGAGGGTACGAGCAGTACTTC.

This clone was seen a handful of times. This rearrangement joins TRBV5-1 to TRBJ1-1; D is ambiguous. V lost 0 bases to trimming and J lost 1 base, with 10 bases between them. Germline values: CDR1 SGHRS, CDR2 YFSETQ. The CDR3 runs 15 residues. The CDR3 coding sequence is TGCGCCAGCAGCTTGGGGGCGGAATGGAACACTGAAGCTTTCTTT. Translated, it gives CASSLGAEWNTEAFF.

This clone was observed a few times. This chain uses TRBV7-6 with TRBJ2-3; D perhaps matches TRBD1 (6 bases). Trimming shortened V by 7 bases and J by 0 bases, and 11 bases separated the two germline ends. The germline gives CDR1 SGHVS, CDR2 FNYEAQ. The CDR3 covers 14 residues. The CDR3 DNA follows: TGTGCCAGCAAGATCGGACAGAGCACAGATACGCAGTATTTT. Protein product: CASKIGQSTDTQYF.

CDR3 sequence: CASSVVSQGAGELFF. CDR3 nucleotide sequence: TGTGCCAGCAGCGTAGTCTCCCAGGGAGCCGGGGAGCTGTTTTTT. This rearrangement joins TRBV9 to TRBJ2-2; D assignment may be TRBD1 or TRBD2 (5 bases each). V was trimmed by 0 bases and J by 6 bases, leaving 12 bases between them. Germline CDR1 SGDLS, CDR2 YYNGEE. The CDR3 runs to 15 residues.

V is TRBV11-3 and J is TRBJ2-1, with 7 positions matching TRBD2. Losses at the gene ends were 0 bases for V and 7 bases for J; bases not matched to a gene: 9. This CDR3 contains 16 residues. Germline CDR1 SGHNT, CDR2 YENEEA. In DNA, the CDR3 is TGTGCCAGCAGCTTAGATTTGGGGGAGGGCTTTAATGAGCAGTTCTTC. Residues: CASSLDLGEGFNEQFF.

By frequency in the sample, this clone is medium-sized. This sequence joins TRBV6-5 and TRBJ2-2, with D tentatively TRBD2 (5 bases). V gave up 6 bases and J gave up 4 bases, with 12 bases separating them. The CDR3 spans 14 residues. Germline V gene data show CDR1 as MNHEY and CDR2 as SVGAGI. The CDR3 DNA reads as TGTGCCAGCAGGAGACCGAGCGGCACCGGGGAGCTGTTTTTT. This sequence encodes CASRRPSGTGELFF.

The chain joins TRBV7-9 to TRBJ2-7, with D perhaps matching TRBD1 (6 bases). Trimming took 2 bases from V and 2 from J, leaving 13 bases between them. There are 15 residues in the CDR3. Per the germline V gene, CDR1 is SEHNR and CDR2 is FQNEAQ (reference sequence). The CDR3 DNA reads TGTGCCAGCAGCTTATTAGACAGGAGGACCTACGAGCAGTACTTC. It specifies CASSLLDRRTYEQYF.

The chain couples TRBV28 to TRBJ2-5, with 7 nucleotides matching TRBD2. V shed 8 bases, J shed 5 bases, and the junction held 17 bases outside the gene matches. The CDR3 spans 16 residues. CDR1 and CDR2 from the germline V gene are MDHEN and SYDVKM. CDR3 bases: TGTGCCAGCGCCTCGGGAGGCGGGTACCAATGGGAGACCCAGTACTTC. Its translation: CASASGGGYQWETQYF.